Detailed here is one T cell receptor beta chain. What it binds is not known. These data belong to a study of cytomegalovirus exposure and HLA in healthy donors. Findings and caveats of the study: Judged likely to be a sequencing artifact was a cluster of highly shared sequence variants. In a later analysis, the majority of CMV-associated beta chains seemingly showed HLA restriction. TCR beta V- and J-gene trimming was later associated with a missense DCLRE1C variant. Excluded were some V segments that proved indistinguishable, including TRBV6-2 and TRBV6-3.

Germline V gene lookup returns CDR1 SQVTM and CDR2 ANQGSEA. Trimming shortened V by 5 bases and J by 4 bases, and 20 bases separated the two germline ends. This CDR3 comprises 15 residues. PCR was performed using 60 Vbeta and 13 Jbeta primers. TCRdb's copy holds only in-frame clones and misses some; the assay was immunoSEQ multiplex PCR. Reported are 150,000 to 250,000 clones; the ten largest clones contain approximately 0.74%. This chain links TRBV29-1 with TRBJ2-5; D is perhaps TRBD2 (5 bases). The source material was PBMCs. This receptor was taken from a boy aged 5-17 years in good health and CMV-seronegative. CDR3 in amino acids: CSVRSGTSRPETQYF. CDR3 DNA sequence: TGCAGCGTTAGATCCGGTACTAGTAGGCCAGAGACCCAGTACTTC.